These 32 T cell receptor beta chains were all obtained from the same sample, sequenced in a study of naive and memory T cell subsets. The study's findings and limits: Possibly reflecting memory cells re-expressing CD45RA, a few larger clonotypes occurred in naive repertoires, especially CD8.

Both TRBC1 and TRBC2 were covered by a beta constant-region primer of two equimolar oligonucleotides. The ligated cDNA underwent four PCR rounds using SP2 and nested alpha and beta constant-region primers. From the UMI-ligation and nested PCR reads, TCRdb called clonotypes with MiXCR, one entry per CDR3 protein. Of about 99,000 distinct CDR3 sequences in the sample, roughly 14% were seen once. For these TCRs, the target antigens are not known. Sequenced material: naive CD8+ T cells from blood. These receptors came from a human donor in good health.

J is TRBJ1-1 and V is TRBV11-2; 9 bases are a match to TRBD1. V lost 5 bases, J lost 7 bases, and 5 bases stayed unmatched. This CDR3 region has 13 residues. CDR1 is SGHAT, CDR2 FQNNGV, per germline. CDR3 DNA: TGTGCCAGCAGCGCCGGGACAGGGTATGAAGCTTTCTTT. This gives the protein CASSAGTGYEAFF.

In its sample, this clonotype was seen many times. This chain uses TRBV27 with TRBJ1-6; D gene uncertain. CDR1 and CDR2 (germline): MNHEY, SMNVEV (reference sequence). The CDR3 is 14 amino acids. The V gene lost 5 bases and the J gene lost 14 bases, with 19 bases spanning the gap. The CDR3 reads CASSPLTGVWALHF. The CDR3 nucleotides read TGTGCCAGCAGTCCCCTGACCGGAGTGTGGGCCCTCCACTTT.

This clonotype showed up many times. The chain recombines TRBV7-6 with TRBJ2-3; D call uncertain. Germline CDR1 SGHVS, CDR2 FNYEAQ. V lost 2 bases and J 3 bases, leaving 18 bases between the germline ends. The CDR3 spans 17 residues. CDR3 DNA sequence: TGTGCCAGCAGCTTAACTGACCAGCTAGTGGCTACAGATACGCAGTATTTT. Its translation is CASSLTDQLVATDTQYF.

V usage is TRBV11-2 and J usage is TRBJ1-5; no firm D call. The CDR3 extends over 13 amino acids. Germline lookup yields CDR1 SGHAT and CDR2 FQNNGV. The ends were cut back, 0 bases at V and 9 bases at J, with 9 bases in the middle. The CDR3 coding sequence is TGTGCCAGCAGCTTAGAAGGTTCTTCGCCCCAGCATTTT. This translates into CASSLEGSSPQHF.

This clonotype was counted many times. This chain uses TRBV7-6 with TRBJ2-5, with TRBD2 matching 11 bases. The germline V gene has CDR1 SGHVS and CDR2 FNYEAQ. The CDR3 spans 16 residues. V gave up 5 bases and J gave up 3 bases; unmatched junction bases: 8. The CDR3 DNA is TGTGCCAGCAGCGTCCCGACTAGCGGGGTGGAAGAGACCCAGTACTTC. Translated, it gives CASSVPTSGVEETQYF.

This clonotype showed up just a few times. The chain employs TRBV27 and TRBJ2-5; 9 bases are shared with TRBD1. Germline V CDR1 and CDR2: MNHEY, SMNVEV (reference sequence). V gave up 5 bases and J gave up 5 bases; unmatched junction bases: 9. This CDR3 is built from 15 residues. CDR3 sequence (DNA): TGTGCCAGCAGTGCGGGACAGGGCGGACGGGAGACCCAGTACTTC. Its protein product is CASSAGQGGRETQYF.

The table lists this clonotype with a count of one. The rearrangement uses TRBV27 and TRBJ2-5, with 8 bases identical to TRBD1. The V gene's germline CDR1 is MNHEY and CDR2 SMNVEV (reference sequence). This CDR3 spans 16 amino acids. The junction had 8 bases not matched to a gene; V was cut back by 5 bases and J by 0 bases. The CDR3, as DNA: TGTGCCAGCAGTGTAGACAGGGGCGCCCACCAAGAGACCCAGTACTTC. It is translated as CASSVDRGAHQETQYF.

DNA of the CDR3: TGTGCCAGCAGCATGTTAGGGGAATTGTACGAGCAGTACTTC. Translating it yields CASSMLGELYEQYF. The gene calls are TRBV21-1 and TRBJ2-7; the D segment call TRBD1 is taken from the table without a DNA check. TRBV21-1 is termed a pseudogene. This CDR3 comprises 14 residues.

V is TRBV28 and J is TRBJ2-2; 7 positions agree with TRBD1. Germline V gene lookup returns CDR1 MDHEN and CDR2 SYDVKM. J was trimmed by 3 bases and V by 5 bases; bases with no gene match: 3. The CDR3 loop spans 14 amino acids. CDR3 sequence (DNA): TGTGCCAGCAGTCCCACAGGGGACACCGGGGAGCTGTTTTTT. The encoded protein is CASSPTGDTGELFF.

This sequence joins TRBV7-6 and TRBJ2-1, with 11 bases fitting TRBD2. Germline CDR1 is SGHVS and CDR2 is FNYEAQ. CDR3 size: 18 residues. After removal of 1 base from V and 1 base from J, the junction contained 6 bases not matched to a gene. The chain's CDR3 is CASSLELAGESSYNEQFF. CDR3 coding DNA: TGTGCCAGCAGCTTAGAACTAGCGGGGGAATCGTCCTACAATGAGCAGTTCTTC.

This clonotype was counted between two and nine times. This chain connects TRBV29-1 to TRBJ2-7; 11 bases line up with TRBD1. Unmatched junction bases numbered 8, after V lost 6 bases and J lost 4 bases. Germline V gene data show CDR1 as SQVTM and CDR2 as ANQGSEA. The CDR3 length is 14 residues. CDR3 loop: CSVRTGTGGYEQYF. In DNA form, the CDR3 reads TGCAGCGTCCGCACCGGGACAGGGGGTTACGAGCAGTACTTC.

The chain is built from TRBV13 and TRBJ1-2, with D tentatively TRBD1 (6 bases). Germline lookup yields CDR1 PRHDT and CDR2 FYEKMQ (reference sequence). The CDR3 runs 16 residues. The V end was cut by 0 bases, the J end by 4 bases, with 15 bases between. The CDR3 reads CASSLGLKGGPYGYTF. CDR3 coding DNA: TGTGCCAGCAGCTTAGGCCTAAAGGGGGGGCCCTATGGCTACACCTTC.

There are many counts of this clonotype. Here the CDR3 reads CASSFREYNEQFF. The CDR3 DNA sequence: TGTGCCAGTAGTTTCCGGGAGTACAATGAGCAGTTCTTC. The chain has TRBV19 and TRBJ2-1; a weak D match, TRBD2 (6 bases). The length of the CDR3 is 13 residues. Germline CDR1 and CDR2: LNHDA and SQIVND (reference sequence). The V gene lost 5 bases and the J gene lost 4 bases, with 9 bases spanning the gap. The full variable domain, completed using reference TRBV19 and TRBJ2-1, is DGGITQSPKYLFRKEGQNVTLSCEQNLNHDAMYWYRQDPGQGLRLIYYSQIVNDFQKGDIAEGYSVSREKKESFPLTVTSAQKNPTAFYLCASSFREYNEQFFGPGTRLTVL.

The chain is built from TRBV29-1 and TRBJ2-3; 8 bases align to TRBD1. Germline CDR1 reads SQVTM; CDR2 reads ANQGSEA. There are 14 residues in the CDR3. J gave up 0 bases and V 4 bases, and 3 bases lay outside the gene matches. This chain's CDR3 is CSVAGTGSTDTQYF. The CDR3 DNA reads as TGCAGCGTTGCCGGGACAGGTAGCACAGATACGCAGTATTTT.

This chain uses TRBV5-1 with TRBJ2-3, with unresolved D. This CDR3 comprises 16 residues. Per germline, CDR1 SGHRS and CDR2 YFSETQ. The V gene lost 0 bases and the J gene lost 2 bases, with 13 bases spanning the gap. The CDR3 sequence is CASSLDPEKSTDTQYF. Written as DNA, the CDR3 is TGCGCCAGCAGCTTGGATCCGGAGAAGTCCACAGATACGCAGTATTTT.

The CDR3 DNA reads TGTGCCAGCAGTTTAGGGCTAGCGGGATACGTGACCGGGGAGCTGTTTTTT. Translation: CASSLGLAGYVTGELFF. The chain carries TRBV27 and TRBJ2-2, with TRBD2 matching 9 bases. The germline gives CDR1 MNHEY, CDR2 SMNVEV (reference sequence). The J segment lost 5 bases and the V segment lost 2 bases, leaving 9 bases of the junction unmatched. The CDR3 runs 17 residues.

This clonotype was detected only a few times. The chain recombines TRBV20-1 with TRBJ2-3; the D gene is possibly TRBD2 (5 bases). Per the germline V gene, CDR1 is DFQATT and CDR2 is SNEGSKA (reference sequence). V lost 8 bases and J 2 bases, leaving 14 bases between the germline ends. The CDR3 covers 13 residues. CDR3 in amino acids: CSYEAEDTDTQYF. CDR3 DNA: TGCAGTTACGAAGCGGAGGACACAGATACGCAGTATTTT.

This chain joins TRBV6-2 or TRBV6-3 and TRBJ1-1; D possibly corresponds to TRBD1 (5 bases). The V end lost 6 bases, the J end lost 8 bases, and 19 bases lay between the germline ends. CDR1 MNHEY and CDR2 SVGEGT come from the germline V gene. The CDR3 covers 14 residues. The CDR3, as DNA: TGTGCCAGCAGGGGACCACGGGAACGGGCCGAAGCTTTCTTT. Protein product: CASRGPRERAEAFF.

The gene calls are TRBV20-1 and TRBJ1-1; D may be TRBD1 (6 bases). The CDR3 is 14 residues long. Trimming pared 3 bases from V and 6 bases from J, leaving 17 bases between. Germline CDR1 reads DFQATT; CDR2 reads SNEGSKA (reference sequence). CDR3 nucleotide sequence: TGCAGTGCTAGCCGCCAGGGGAAAGCAGCTGAAGCTTTCTTT. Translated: CSASRQGKAAEAFF.

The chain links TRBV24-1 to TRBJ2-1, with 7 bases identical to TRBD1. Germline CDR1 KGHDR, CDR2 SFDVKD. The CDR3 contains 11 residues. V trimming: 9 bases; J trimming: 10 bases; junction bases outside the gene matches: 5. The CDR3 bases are TGTGCCACCGGATGGGGACAGGAGCAGTTCTTC. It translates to CATGWGQEQFF.

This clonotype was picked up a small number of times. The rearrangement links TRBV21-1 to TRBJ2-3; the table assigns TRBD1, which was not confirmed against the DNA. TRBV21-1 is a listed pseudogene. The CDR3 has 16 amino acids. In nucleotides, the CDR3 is TGTGCCAGCAGCAAAGATAAGCGGGCGCGATTGGATACGCAGTATTTT. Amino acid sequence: CASSKDKRARLDTQYF.

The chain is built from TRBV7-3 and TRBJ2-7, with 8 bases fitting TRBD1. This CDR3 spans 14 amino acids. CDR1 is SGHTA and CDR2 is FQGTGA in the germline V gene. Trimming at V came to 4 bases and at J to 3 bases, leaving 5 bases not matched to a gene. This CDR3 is CASSCYRGIYEQYF. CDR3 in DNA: TGTGCCAGCAGCTGCTACAGGGGGATCTACGAGCAGTACTTC.

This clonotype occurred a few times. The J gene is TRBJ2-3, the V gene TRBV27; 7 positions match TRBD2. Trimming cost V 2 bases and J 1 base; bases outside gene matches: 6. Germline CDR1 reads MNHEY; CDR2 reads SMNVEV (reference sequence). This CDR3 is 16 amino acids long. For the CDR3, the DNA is TGTGCCAGCAGTTTAAATCCTACTAGCGGCACAGATACGCAGTATTTT. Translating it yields CASSLNPTSGTDTQYF.

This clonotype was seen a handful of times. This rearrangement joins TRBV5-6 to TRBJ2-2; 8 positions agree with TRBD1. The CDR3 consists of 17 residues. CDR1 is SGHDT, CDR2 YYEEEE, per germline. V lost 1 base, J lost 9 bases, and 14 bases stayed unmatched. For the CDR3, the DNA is TGTGCCAGCAGCTTGTCGGTGGGGCCCCAGGGGGCCTGGGAGCTGTTTTTT. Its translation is CASSLSVGPQGAWELFF.

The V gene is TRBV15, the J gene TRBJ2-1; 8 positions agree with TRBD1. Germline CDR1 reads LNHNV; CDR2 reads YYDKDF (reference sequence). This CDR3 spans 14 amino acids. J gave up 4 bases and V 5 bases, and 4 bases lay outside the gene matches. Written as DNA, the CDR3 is TGTGCCACCAGCGGGACAGGAGAATACAATGAGCAGTTCTTC. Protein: CATSGTGEYNEQFF.

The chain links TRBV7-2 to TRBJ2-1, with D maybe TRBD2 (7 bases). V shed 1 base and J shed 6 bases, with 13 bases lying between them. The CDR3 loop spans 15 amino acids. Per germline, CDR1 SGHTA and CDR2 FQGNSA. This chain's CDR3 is CASSLVGGGPNEQFF. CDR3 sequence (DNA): TGTGCCAGCAGCTTAGTGGGAGGGGGACCCAATGAGCAGTTCTTC. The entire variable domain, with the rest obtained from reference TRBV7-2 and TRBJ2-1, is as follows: GAGVSQSPSNKVTEKGKDVELRCDPISGHTALYWYRQSLGQGLEFLIYFQGNSAPDKSGLPSDRFSAERTGGSVSTLTIQRTQQEDSAVYLCASSLVGGGPNEQFFGPGTRLTVL.

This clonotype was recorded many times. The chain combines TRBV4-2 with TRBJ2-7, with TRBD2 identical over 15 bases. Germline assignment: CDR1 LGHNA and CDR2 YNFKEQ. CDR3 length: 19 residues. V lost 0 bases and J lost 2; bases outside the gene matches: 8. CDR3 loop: CASSQERGTSGRSPYEQYF. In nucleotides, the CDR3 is TGTGCCAGCAGCCAAGAACGAGGGACTAGCGGGAGGTCCCCCTACGAGCAGTACTTC.

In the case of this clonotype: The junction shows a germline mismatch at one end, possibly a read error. The DNA for the CDR3 is TGCGTCAGCAGCCAAGATCCCGAAGTTGTTTTCAATGAGCAGTTCTTC. Residues: CVSSQDPEVVFNEQFF. The chain employs TRBV4-3 and TRBJ2-1, with unresolved D. The germline V gene has CDR1 LGHNA and CDR2 YSLEER. The CDR3 is made up of 16 amino acids.

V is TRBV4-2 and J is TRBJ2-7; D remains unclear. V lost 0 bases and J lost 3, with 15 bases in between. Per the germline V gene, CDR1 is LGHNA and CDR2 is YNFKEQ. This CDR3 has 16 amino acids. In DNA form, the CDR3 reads TGTGCCAGCAGCCAAGATACAGTACCCCCCGACTACGAGCAGTACTTC. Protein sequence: CASSQDTVPPDYEQYF.

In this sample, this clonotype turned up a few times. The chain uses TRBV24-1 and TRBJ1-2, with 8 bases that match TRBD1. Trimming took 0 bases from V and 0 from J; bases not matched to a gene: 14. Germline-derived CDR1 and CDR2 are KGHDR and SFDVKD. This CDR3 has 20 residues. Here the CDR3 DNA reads TGTGCCACCAGTGATTTGCACCCGAAGGGACAGGAAAAAGCTAACTATGGCTACACCTTC. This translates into CATSDLHPKGQEKANYGYTF.

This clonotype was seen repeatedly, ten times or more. DNA of the CDR3: TGCGCCAGCAGCCAAGTAGAGGGGCGCTCTCAGGGGGCTGGAAACAATGAGCAGTTCTTC. The encoded protein is CASSQVEGRSQGAGNNEQFF. The genes are TRBV4-3 and TRBJ2-1, with 8 bases that match TRBD1. Germline values: CDR1 LGHNA, CDR2 YSLEER. This CDR3 is 20 amino acids long. Trimming removed 1 base from V and 5 bases from J; junction bases left unmatched: 19.

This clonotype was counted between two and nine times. The CDR3 here is CASSYGTGGLYTMNTEAFF. CDR3 bases: TGTGCCAGCAGTTACGGAACAGGGGGATTATATACTATGAACACTGAAGCTTTCTTT. The genes are TRBV6-6 and TRBJ1-1; 8 nucleotides match TRBD1. The ends lost 2 bases at V and 0 bases at J; junction bases unmatched: 14. The CDR3 has 19 residues. Germline CDR1 reads MNHNY; CDR2 reads SVGAGI (reference sequence).